These 12 T cell receptor beta chains were sequenced from one sample in a study of blood T cells in healthy people across ages (dated by TCRdb to between 2014 and 2016). Libraries were made using 5' RACE. Sequencer: Illumina HiSeq 2500. A second PCR of roughly 7 to 11 cycles was performed with a sample-barcoded 5' primer and a J-beta primer mix. TCRdb trimmed public reads at Q25 via fastp, called clones via MiXCR and kept in-frame beta chains. Each CDR3 protein gets just one entry, which takes the most common genes and DNA from the rows behind it. The sample yields 1.5 million to 2 million distinct CDR3 sequences; about 28% were counted once. The ten largest clonotypes hold 6.5% to 8.5% of the sample. Material: blood. The receptors were gathered from a woman in her 30s in good health.

The chain links TRBV7-9 to TRBJ2-7; 8 positions agree with TRBD1. Trimming cost V 2 bases and J 6 bases; bases outside gene matches: 12. The germline V gene has CDR1 SEHNR and CDR2 FQNEAQ (reference sequence). The CDR3 is 16 residues long. CDR3 sequence reads: CASSLTMGTGGSEQYF. CDR3 bases: TGTGCCAGCAGCTTAACGATGGGGACAGGAGGGAGCGAGCAGTACTTC.

This clonotype was counted only a few times. This rearrangement joins TRBV29-1 to TRBJ2-7, with D perhaps matching TRBD1 (5 bases). The ends were cut back, 4 bases at V and 0 bases at J, with 10 bases in the middle. The CDR3 length is 13 residues. CDR1 is SQVTM and CDR2 is ANQGSEA in the germline V gene. The DNA for the CDR3 is TGCAGCGTTGCTCAGGGCCTCTCCTACGAGCAGTACTTC. The encoded protein is CSVAQGLSYEQYF.

The chain couples TRBV13 to TRBJ1-2; D might be TRBD1 (6 bases). The CDR3 totals 12 residues. The V and J ends lost 5 bases and 6 bases respectively, with 10 bases between them. In germline, CDR1 is PRHDT, CDR2 FYEKMQ (reference sequence). The chain's CDR3 is CASSPGDDGYTF. The CDR3 DNA reads TGTGCCAGCAGCCCAGGGGATGATGGCTACACCTTC. The variable domain in full, with the rest retrieved from reference TRBV13 and TRBJ1-2, is AAGVIQSPRHLIKEKRETATLKCYPIPRHDTVYWYQQGPGQDPQFLISFYEKMQSDKGSIPDRFSAQQFSDYHSELNMSSLELGDSALYFCASSPGDDGYTFGSGTRLTVV.

As to this clonotype: The junction and the germline gene differ at one end; a read error may be behind it. The chain has TRBV14 and TRBJ1-2; tentatively, D is TRBD1 (5 bases). Per the germline V gene, CDR1 is SGHDN and CDR2 is FVKESK. CDR3 size: 13 residues. CDR3 in DNA: TGTGCCGGCAGGGCGGGGGGAAGTGGTGGCTACACCTTC. Protein product: CAGRAGGSGGYTF.

V is TRBV30 and J is TRBJ1-3; D ambiguous. Germline V CDR1 and CDR2: GTSNPN, SVGIG (reference sequence). The CDR3 is 13 amino acids. V was shortened by 0 bases and J by 4 bases, with 7 bases between the two germline ends. CDR3 in amino acids: CAWSVNSGNTIYF. As DNA, the CDR3 is TGTGCCTGGAGTGTAAATTCCGGAAACACCATATATTTT.

This clonotype has more than one count but fewer than ten. In DNA, the CDR3 is TGCAGTGCCGGGACTACTCGTTACAATGAGCAGTTCTTC. It encodes CSAGTTRYNEQFF. J is TRBJ2-1 and V is TRBV20-1; 7 bases are shared with TRBD2. J lost 4 bases, V lost 6 bases, and 6 bases had no gene match. Germline CDR1 reads DFQATT; CDR2 reads SNEGSKA (reference sequence). The CDR3 runs to 13 residues.

The genes are TRBV5-1 and TRBJ2-1; 7 bases match TRBD2. This CDR3 has 16 amino acids. Germline loops: CDR1 SGHRS, CDR2 YFSETQ. Trimming at V came to 0 bases and at J to 2 bases, leaving 5 bases not matched to a gene. CDR3 loop: CASSLAAGVTYNEQFF. CDR3 in DNA: TGCGCCAGCAGCTTGGCGGCGGGGGTGACCTACAATGAGCAGTTCTTC. Full variable domain (missing parts from reference TRBV5-1 and TRBJ2-1): KAGVTQTPRYLIKTRGQQVTLSCSPISGHRSVSWYQQTPGQGLQFLFEYFSETQRNKGNFPGRFSGRQFSNSRSEMNVSTLELGDSALYLCASSLAAGVTYNEQFFGPGTRLTVL.

The V gene is TRBV20-1, the J gene TRBJ2-1; D is ambiguous. The germline V and J ends were trimmed by 0 bases and 8 bases, with 14 bases remaining between them. CDR1 is DFQATT and CDR2 is SNEGSKA in the germline V gene (reference sequence). The CDR3 extends over 14 amino acids. CDR3 amino acids: CSARDVLSGDEQFF. The CDR3 DNA follows: TGCAGTGCTAGAGATGTTCTCTCCGGCGATGAGCAGTTCTTC.

The genes are TRBV20-1 and TRBJ2-7; TRBD2 might be the D (7 bases). Trimming took 6 bases from V and 6 from J, leaving 24 bases between them. The CDR3 totals 15 residues. Per the germline V gene, CDR1 is DFQATT and CDR2 is SNEGSKA (reference sequence). The CDR3: CSALSQGTGGSEQYF. CDR3 DNA sequence: TGCAGTGCCCTTTCGCAGGGGACGGGGGGATCCGAGCAGTACTTC.

This clonotype was recorded many times. This chain connects TRBV3-1 to TRBJ1-2; D call uncertain. CDR3 length: 13 amino acids. The germline V gene has CDR1 LGHDT and CDR2 YNNKEL (reference sequence). The germline V and J ends were trimmed by 0 bases and 6 bases, with 8 bases remaining between them. CDR3 residues: CASSQDGGDGYTF. CDR3 coding DNA: TGTGCCAGCAGCCAAGATGGTGGGGATGGCTACACCTTC.

V is TRBV7-9 and J is TRBJ1-1, with TRBD1 matching over 8 bases. J lost 2 bases, V lost 5 bases, and 10 bases had no gene match. CDR1 is SEHNR, CDR2 FQNEAQ, per germline (reference sequence). CDR3 length: 16 amino acids. CDR3 region: CASSPQGQGNNTEAFF. The DNA for the CDR3 is TGTGCCAGCAGCCCCCAAGGACAGGGAAATAACACTGAAGCTTTCTTT. Looking up the rest from reference TRBV7-9 and TRBJ1-1 gives the full variable domain: DTGVSQNPRHKITKRGQNVTFRCDPISEHNRLYWYRQTLGQGPEFLTYFQNEAQLEKSRLLSDRFSAERPKGSFSTLEIQRTEQGDSAMYLCASSPQGQGNNTEAFFGQGTRLTVV.

CDR3: CASNQGAYTDTQYF. DNA for the CDR3: TGTGCCAGCAATCAGGGGGCCTACACAGATACGCAGTATTTT. The V gene is TRBV2, the J gene TRBJ2-3; 8 bases are shared with TRBD1. The CDR3 is 14 amino acids. The ends lost 7 bases at V and 2 bases at J; junction bases unmatched: 5. Germline loops: CDR1 SNHLY, CDR2 FYNNEI.